This TCR beta chain is drawn from a study of regulatory T cells in long-lasting Graves disease. Study details: Graves' patients, newly diagnosed, had taken antithyroid drugs under 3 months.

Sample time point: newly diagnosed GD, antithyroid drugs for less than 3 months. RNA isolated from PBMCs was used to make the TCR library. Patients all came to the study from an endocrinology department in Xi'an, China. Regarding the study as a whole: Study of thyroid tissue was not done, with only peripheral blood studied. Persistent disease was characterized by preferential usage of TRBV28, TRBJ1-2 and TRBJ2-5.

In its sample, this clonotype was seen many times. The antigen remains unidentified. Through Arm-PCR of CDR3 regions and iRepertoire HTBI primers, TCR beta libraries were built. One entry per CDR3 protein, called by TCRdb with MiXCR from the multiplex PCR reads. The repertoire consists of about 300,000 distinct CDR3 sequences, with under 20% occurring once and the leading ten covering 38%. Deletions cut 7 bases from V and 1 base from J, with 14 bases between. The CDR3 is 16 amino acids. Looked up from germline, CDR1 is SGHVS and CDR2 is FQNEAQ. Sequenced here: peripheral blood mononuclear cells (PBMCs), sampled at new diagnosis, from a patient treated with antithyroid drugs. The sequence was obtained from a female donor with Graves disease. The chain uses TRBV7-8 and TRBJ2-6; a weak D match, TRBD2 (7 bases). CDR3 sequence reads: CASTMEGGSGANVLTF. For the CDR3, the DNA is TGTGCCAGCACCATGGAGGGGGGGTCTGGGGCCAACGTCCTGACTTTC.